This T cell receptor (beta chain) was recovered during a study of blood T cell repertoires in COVID-19. Whole-study context: Italy, Spain and the United States were the sources of the convalescent and acute COVID-19 samples. Sources were T cells, B-cell-depleted T cells, or PBMCs; the material itself was cDNA or gDNA.

The germline V gene encodes CDR1 SQVTM and CDR2 ANQGSEA. The CDR3 contains 12 residues. Trimming took 4 bases from V and 7 from J, leaving 14 bases between them. TCRdb's copy holds only in-frame clones and misses some; the assay was immunoSEQ multiplex PCR. The repertoire has about 410,000 clones, 86% of them found once; the top ten carry approximately 1.4%. The chain links TRBV29-1 to TRBJ2-7, with TRBD2 as a possible D gene (6 bases). This clonotype was obtained from a woman aged 30 to 39 with active or convalescent COVID-19. The sample comprised peripheral blood. The CDR3 nucleotides read TGCAGCGTTGTGGGTGGGGCGGGGGAGCAGTACTTC. Protein product: CSVVGGAGEQYF.